A single sample is the source of the 29 T cell receptor beta chains below, sequenced in a study of cytomegalovirus exposure and HLA in healthy donors. The PCR ran on 60 Vbeta and 13 Jbeta primers. Repertoires were generated with immunoSEQ multiplex PCR, while TCRdb's copy carries only in-frame clones and drops some. This table holds around 130,000 clones, around 84% found once. Sequencing input: PBMCs. The receptors shown here come from a woman aged 18-30 years in good health and CMV-seropositive.

This chain connects TRBV2 to TRBJ2-2, with 7 bases aligning to TRBD1. CDR1 is SNHLY and CDR2 is FYNNEI in the germline V gene. Losses at the gene ends were 5 bases for V and 5 bases for J; bases not matched to a gene: 2. The CDR3 consists of 13 residues. The CDR3 sequence is CASSQTGTGELFF. CDR3 nucleotides: TGTGCCAGCAGTCAGACAGGGACCGGGGAGCTGTTTTTT. The full variable domain, completed using reference TRBV2 and TRBJ2-2, is EPEVTQTPSHQVTQMGQEVILRCVPISNHLYFYWYRQILGQKVEFLVSFYNNEISEKSEIFDDQFSVERPDGSNFTLKIRSTKLEDSAMYFCASSQTGTGELFFGEGSRLTVL.

The chain combines TRBV6-4 with TRBJ2-3, with 9 bases aligning to TRBD2. The CDR3 spans 16 residues. The J segment lost 0 bases and the V segment lost 3 bases, leaving 4 bases of the junction unmatched. Germline CDR1 is MRHNA and CDR2 is SNTAGT. Here the CDR3 reads CASSETAGGSTDTQYF. The CDR3 nucleotides read TGTGCCAGCAGTGAAACAGCGGGGGGTAGCACAGATACGCAGTATTTT.

The CDR3 reads CASSLGTGVGQPQHF. The CDR3 DNA reads as TGTGCCAGCAGCTTAGGCACAGGGGTAGGGCAGCCCCAGCATTTT. The gene calls are TRBV7-9 and TRBJ1-5; TRBD1 agrees at 7 bases. Losses at the gene ends were 1 base for V and 7 bases for J; bases not matched to a gene: 7. The V gene's germline CDR1 is SEHNR and CDR2 FQNEAQ (reference sequence). CDR3 length equals 15 residues. The full variable domain, in which reference TRBV7-9 and TRBJ1-5 provide the parts outside the CDR3, is DTGVSQNPRHKITKRGQNVTFRCDPISEHNRLYWYRQTLGQGPEFLTYFQNEAQLEKSRLLSDRFSAERPKGSFSTLEIQRTEQGDSAMYLCASSLGTGVGQPQHFGDGTRLSIL.

The chain is built from TRBV13 and TRBJ2-7; 8 bases fit TRBD2. Germline V gene lookup returns CDR1 PRHDT and CDR2 FYEKMQ (reference sequence). The CDR3 runs to 16 residues. With V trimmed by 2 bases and J by 2 bases, 8 bases remained unmatched. For the CDR3, the DNA is TGTGCCAGCAGCTTAAGAAGGGGTAGCGGGGCCTACGAGCAGTACTTC. Protein product: CASSLRRGSGAYEQYF.

The chain recombines TRBV5-1 with TRBJ2-5; 11 nucleotides line up with TRBD2. This CDR3 comprises 17 residues. CDR1 and CDR2 (germline): SGHRS, YFSETQ. Unmatched junction bases numbered 9, after V lost 4 bases and J lost 1 base. CDR3 sequence: CASSLGALAGGQETQYF. The CDR3 nucleotides are TGCGCCAGCAGCCTGGGGGCCCTAGCGGGGGGCCAAGAGACCCAGTACTTC.

The genes are TRBV27 and TRBJ1-3, with a weak D call TRBD1 (5 bases). In germline, CDR1 is MNHEY, CDR2 SMNVEV (reference sequence). Trimming cost V 8 bases and J 4 bases, with 15 bases left between them. The CDR3 is 14 amino acids. Written as DNA, the CDR3 is TGTGCCAGCCGATCCCAGGGATTCGGAAACACCATATATTTT. This encodes CASRSQGFGNTIYF.

This clone occurred a few times. This sequence joins TRBV18 and TRBJ2-3; 7 bases are a match to TRBD1. After removal of 3 bases from V and 4 bases from J, the junction contained 10 bases not matched to a gene. Per germline, CDR1 KGHSH and CDR2 LQKENI. The CDR3 runs 16 residues. The CDR3 loop reads CASSPQGTDIADTQYF. CDR3 sequence (DNA): TGTGCCAGCTCACCTCAAGGGACAGACATCGCAGATACGCAGTATTTT.

V and J are TRBV10-3 and TRBJ1-1; the D is unclear. Germline assignment: CDR1 ENHRY and CDR2 SYGVKD. The CDR3 totals 13 residues. The ends were cut back, 2 bases at V and 7 bases at J, with 11 bases in the middle. CDR3 residues: CAISEPRVGEAFF. Written as DNA, the CDR3 is TGTGCCATCAGTGAGCCGAGGGTCGGTGAAGCTTTCTTT.

The chain combines TRBV28 with TRBJ1-1; D not certain. Trimming cost V 2 bases and J 0 bases, with 10 bases left between them. This CDR3 is 15 amino acids long. Germline V gene sequence: CDR1 MDHEN, CDR2 SYDVKM. The CDR3 DNA follows: TGTGCCAGCAGTTTAGGGCAGATAATGAACACTGAAGCTTTCTTT. Residues: CASSLGQIMNTEAFF.

J is TRBJ2-3 and V is TRBV29-1; D is possibly TRBD2 (5 bases). Trimming shortened V by 7 bases and J by 2 bases, and 16 bases separated the two germline ends. Per germline, CDR1 SQVTM and CDR2 ANQGSEA. The CDR3 has 14 amino acids. CDR3 residues: CSASPPGNTDTQYF. The DNA of the CDR3 is TGCAGCGCCTCCCCTCCGGGGAACACAGATACGCAGTATTTT.

The V gene is TRBV10-3, the J gene TRBJ1-2; TRBD1 might be the D (5 bases). Germline V lookup: CDR1 ENHRY, CDR2 SYGVKD. The CDR3 sequence is 16 residues long. Deletions cut 4 bases from V and 6 bases from J, with 21 bases between. CDR3 coding DNA: TGTGCCATCAGTGCTCCCCCGGGACTCCTAGGGGATGGCTACACCTTC. It codes for CAISAPPGLLGDGYTF.

The V gene is TRBV25-1, the J gene TRBJ1-2; D might be TRBD1 (5 bases). The CDR3 length is 15 residues. The germline gives CDR1 MGHDK, CDR2 SYGVNS. V was clipped by 2 bases and J by 4 bases, with 14 bases between them. CDR3 coding DNA: TGTGCCAGCAGTGAAGGTTCGGCGGGGACCTATGGCTACACCTTC. It specifies CASSEGSAGTYGYTF.

The chain couples TRBV6-1 to TRBJ1-5; 7 nucleotides align to TRBD1. Trimming cost V 6 bases and J 7 bases; bases outside gene matches: 12. Germline V gene lookup returns CDR1 MNHNS and CDR2 SASEGT. The CDR3 contains 15 residues. CDR3 sequence reads: CASRGKTGLGQPQHF. In DNA, the CDR3 is TGTGCCAGCAGGGGGAAGACAGGGCTAGGGCAGCCCCAGCATTTT.

This rearrangement joins TRBV15 to TRBJ2-7, with 7 bases identical to TRBD1. Unmatched junction bases numbered 7, after V lost 1 base and J lost 4 bases. The germline CDR1 and CDR2 sequences are LNHNV and YYDKDF (reference sequence). This CDR3 has 15 residues. Here the CDR3 DNA reads TGTGCCACCAGCAGAGGGCCCCGGGACAGTTACGAGCAGTACTTC. This translates into CATSRGPRDSYEQYF.

The CDR3 loop is CASSGEAGGPYNEQFF. DNA for the CDR3: TGTGCCAGCAGTGGAGAGGCGGGGGGCCCCTACAATGAGCAGTTCTTC. The V gene is TRBV6-1, the J gene TRBJ2-1; 8 bases fit TRBD2. Germline CDR1 is MNHNS and CDR2 is SASEGT. This CDR3 spans 16 amino acids. Trimming cost V 4 bases and J 2 bases; bases outside gene matches: 7.

The CDR3 spells CASSSRDRAVGEGYEQYF. The CDR3 bases are TGTGCCAGCAGCTCCCGGGACAGGGCAGTGGGGGAGGGGTACGAGCAGTACTTC. This sequence joins TRBV21-1 and TRBJ2-7; TRBD1, as called in the table, went unchecked against the DNA. TRBV21-1 is tagged as a pseudogene. This CDR3 spans 18 amino acids.

This clone was observed once. CDR3 in DNA: TGTGCCAGCAGCTTATTATTCGGTACCGGGGAGCTGTTTTTT. Encoded protein: CASSLLFGTGELFF. The genes are TRBV7-8 and TRBJ2-2; no definite D call. Between the trimmed V and J ends, which lost 2 bases and 5 bases, there was a span of 9 bases. CDR3 length: 14 residues. Germline V lookup: CDR1 SGHVS, CDR2 FQNEAQ.

J is TRBJ2-1 and V is TRBV14; 8 bases are a match to TRBD1. J gave up 5 bases and V 4 bases, and 13 bases lay outside the gene matches. The germline gives CDR1 SGHDN, CDR2 FVKESK. There are 17 residues in the CDR3. The DNA of the CDR3 is TGTGCCAGCAGCCCCAGCAGGGGGCGAGAGATCCACAATGAGCAGTTCTTC. Protein sequence: CASSPSRGREIHNEQFF. The entire variable domain, with the rest obtained from reference TRBV14 and TRBJ2-1, is as follows: EAGVTQFPSHSVIEKGQTVTLRCDPISGHDNLYWYRRVMGKEIKFLLHFVKESKQDESGMPNNRFLAERTGGTYSTLKVQPAELEDSGVYFCASSPSRGREIHNEQFFGPGTRLTVL.

The chain carries TRBV6-5 and TRBJ2-7; TRBD1 aligns across 8 bases. The germline V gene has CDR1 MNHEY and CDR2 SVGAGI. V lost 6 bases and J lost 5; bases outside the gene matches: 12. The CDR3 spans 15 residues. In nucleotides, the CDR3 is TGTGCCAGCAGCTCCTGGACAGGGAGTAGCAACGAGCAGTACTTC. This encodes CASSSWTGSSNEQYF.

This chain links TRBV28 with TRBJ1-2, with a tentative D call TRBD1 (5 bases). This CDR3 has 13 residues. The V and J ends lost 3 bases and 5 bases respectively, with 10 bases between them. In germline, CDR1 is MDHEN, CDR2 SYDVKM. The CDR3 here is CASSFGGGYGYTF. CDR3 DNA sequence: TGTGCCAGCAGTTTTGGGGGAGGTTATGGCTACACCTTC.

To note about this clone: An end of the junction does not agree with germline; a read error may underlie this. The chain uses TRBV7-9 and TRBJ1-1; tentative D call: TRBD1 (6 bases). Germline loops: CDR1 SEHNR, CDR2 FQNEAQ (reference sequence). The CDR3 contains 12 residues. The CDR3 reads CSSSLVQGEAFF. CDR3 bases: TGTTCCAGCAGCTTAGTACAGGGTGAAGCTTTCTTT.

A few counts support this clone. The chain couples TRBV29-1 to TRBJ1-4; maybe TRBD1 (5 bases). V lost 4 bases to trimming and J lost 2 bases, with 11 bases between them. This CDR3 is 14 amino acids long. The germline CDR1 and CDR2 sequences are SQVTM and ANQGSEA. CDR3 in DNA: TGCAGCGTTGGAACAGGCCCGACTAATGAAAAACTGTTTTTT. This encodes CSVGTGPTNEKLFF.

The chain couples TRBV2 to TRBJ2-3; perhaps TRBD2 as D (6 bases). Trimming took off 1 base at V and 0 bases at J, with 17 bases between the two ends. This CDR3 region has 18 residues. CDR1 is SNHLY, CDR2 FYNNEI, per germline. DNA of the CDR3: TGTGCCAGCAGTGAAGAGGAGGGATTGGGGACTAGCACAGATACGCAGTATTTT. Its protein product is CASSEEEGLGTSTDTQYF.

The rearrangement joins TRBV25-1 to TRBJ1-4, with D unclear. Germline V gene lookup returns CDR1 MGHDK and CDR2 SYGVNS. The CDR3 totals 13 residues. V was trimmed by 4 bases and J by 8 bases, leaving 11 bases between them. CDR3 in amino acids: CASSARAAEKLFF. As DNA, the CDR3 is TGTGCCAGCAGTGCGAGGGCGGCGGAAAAACTGTTTTTT.

The genes are TRBV30 and TRBJ2-1; TRBD2 matches at 9 bases. Germline CDR1 reads GTSNPN; CDR2 reads SVGIG (reference sequence). The CDR3 has 14 amino acids. V shed 4 bases, J shed 8 bases, and the junction held 9 bases outside the gene matches. The CDR3 DNA sequence: TGTGCCTGGATTAATAGCGGGGGTAGGGATGAGCAGTTCTTC. Residues: CAWINSGGRDEQFF.

The chain has TRBV6-5 and TRBJ1-5; the match to TRBD1 covers 9 bases. Trimming cost V 0 bases and J 6 bases; bases outside gene matches: 6. The CDR3 sequence is 16 residues long. Germline CDR1 is MNHEY and CDR2 is SVGAGI. Here the CDR3 reads CASSYSIPTGGQPQHF. CDR3 sequence (DNA): TGTGCCAGCAGTTACTCGATTCCGACAGGGGGTCAGCCCCAGCATTTT.

The rearrangement links TRBV5-1 to TRBJ2-3; 9 positions match TRBD2. The germline CDR1 and CDR2 sequences are SGHRS and YFSETQ. The CDR3 spans 14 residues. With 4 bases clipped from V and 2 bases from J, the junction kept 2 bases outside the gene matches. CDR3 sequence (DNA): TGCGCCAGCAGCCGCGGGGGGGACACAGATACGCAGTATTTT. It codes for CASSRGGDTDTQYF.

V gene TRBV15 combines with J gene TRBJ1-5; D perhaps matches TRBD1 (6 bases). This CDR3 contains 15 residues. Trimming took 10 bases from V and 0 from J, leaving 16 bases between them. The V gene's germline CDR1 is LNHNV and CDR2 YYDKDF (reference sequence). The CDR3 spells CAMTARQVSNQPQHF. In DNA form, the CDR3 reads TGTGCCATGACCGCCAGACAGGTTAGCAATCAGCCCCAGCATTTT. The whole variable domain, remainder taken from reference TRBV15 and TRBJ1-5, is DAMVIQNPRYQVTQFGKPVTLSCSQTLNHNVMYWYQQKSSQAPKLLFHYYDKDFNNEADTPDNFQSRRPNTSFCFLDIRSPGLGDTAMYLCAMTARQVSNQPQHFGDGTRLSIL.

This sequence joins TRBV5-6 and TRBJ2-5; D may be TRBD2 (5 bases). The CDR3 contains 12 residues. Germline V lookup: CDR1 SGHDT, CDR2 YYEEEE. V shed 4 bases and J shed 5 bases, with 9 bases lying between them. The CDR3 loop is CASSLRTETQYF. In DNA, the CDR3 is TGTGCCAGCAGCCTCCGGACTGAGACCCAGTACTTC.